The clone carrying this T cell receptor (beta chain) was recorded a few times. Three rounds of nested PCR, following a modified ARM-PCR protocol, produced the TCRbeta library. TCRdb reanalysed the multiplex PCR reads using MiXCR and keeps one entry per CDR3 protein. Among more than 75,000 distinct CDR3 sequences, around 65% were seen once, and the ten largest hold roughly 12%. This specimen belongs to a study of tumor and adjacent non-tumor tissue in lung cancer. This CDR3 spans 17 amino acids. Germline loops: CDR1 SGHTA, CDR2 FQGNSA. With 5 bases removed from V and 3 bases from J, the gap between germline ends came to 20 bases. The template was RNA from unsorted bulk tissue.

This rearrangement joins TRBV7-2 to TRBJ1-5, with D unresolved. The TCR comes from a woman aged 70-85 years with non-small cell lung cancer. The sequenced material came from lung tumor tissue. The CDR3 DNA reads as TGTGCCAGCAGCGGAAGCTATGGGGAGTTGACCAATCAGCCCCAGCATTTT. Residues: CASSGSYGELTNQPQHF.